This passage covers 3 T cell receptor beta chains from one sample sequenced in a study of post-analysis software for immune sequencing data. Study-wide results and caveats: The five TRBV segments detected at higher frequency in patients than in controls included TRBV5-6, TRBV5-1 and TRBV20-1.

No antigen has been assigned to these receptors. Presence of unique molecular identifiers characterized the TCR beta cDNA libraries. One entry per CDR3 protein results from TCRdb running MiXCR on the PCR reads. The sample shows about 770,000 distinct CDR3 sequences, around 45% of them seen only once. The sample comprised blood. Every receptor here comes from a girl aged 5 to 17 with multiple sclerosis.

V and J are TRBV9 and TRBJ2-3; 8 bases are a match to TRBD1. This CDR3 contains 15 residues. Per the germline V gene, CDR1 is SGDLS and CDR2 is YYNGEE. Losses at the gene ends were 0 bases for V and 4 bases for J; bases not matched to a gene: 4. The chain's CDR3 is CASSVEPGGADTQYF. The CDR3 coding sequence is TGTGCCAGCAGCGTAGAGCCAGGGGGCGCAGATACGCAGTATTTT. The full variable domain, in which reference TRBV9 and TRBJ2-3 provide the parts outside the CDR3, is DSGVTQTPKHLITATGQRVTLRCSPRSGDLSVYWYQQSLDQGLQFLIQYYNGEERAKGNILERFSAQQFPDLHSELNLSSLELGDSALYFCASSVEPGGADTQYFGPGTRLTVL.

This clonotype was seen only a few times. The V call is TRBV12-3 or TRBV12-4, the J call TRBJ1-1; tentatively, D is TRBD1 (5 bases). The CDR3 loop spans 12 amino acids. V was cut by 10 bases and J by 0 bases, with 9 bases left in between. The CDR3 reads CAIGGMNTEAFF. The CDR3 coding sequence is TGTGCCATCGGGGGGATGAACACTGAAGCTTTCTTT.

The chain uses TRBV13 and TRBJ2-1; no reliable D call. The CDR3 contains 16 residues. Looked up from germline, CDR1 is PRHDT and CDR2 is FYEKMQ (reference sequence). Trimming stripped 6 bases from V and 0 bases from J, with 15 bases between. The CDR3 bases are TGTGCCAGCAGTGGTGGGCCACGAGGCTCCTACAATGAGCAGTTCTTC. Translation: CASSGGPRGSYNEQFF.